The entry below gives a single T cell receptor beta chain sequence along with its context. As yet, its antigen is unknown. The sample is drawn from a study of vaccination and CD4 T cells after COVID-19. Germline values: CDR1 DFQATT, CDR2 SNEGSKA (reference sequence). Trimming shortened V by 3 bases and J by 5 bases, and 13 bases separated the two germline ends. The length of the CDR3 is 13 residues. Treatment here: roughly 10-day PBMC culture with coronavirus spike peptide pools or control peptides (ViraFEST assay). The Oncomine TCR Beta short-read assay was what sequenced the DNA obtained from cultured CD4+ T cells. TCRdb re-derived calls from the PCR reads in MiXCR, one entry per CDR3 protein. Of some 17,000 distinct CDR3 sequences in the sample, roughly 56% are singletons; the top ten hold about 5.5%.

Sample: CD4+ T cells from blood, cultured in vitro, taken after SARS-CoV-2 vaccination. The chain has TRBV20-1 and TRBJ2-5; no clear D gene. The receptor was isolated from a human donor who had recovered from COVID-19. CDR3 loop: CSASSHLRETQYF. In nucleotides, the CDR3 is TGCAGTGCTAGTTCACATCTCCGGGAGACCCAGTACTTC.